One sample yielded the 30 T cell receptor beta chains listed below, sequenced in a study of OX40 agonist ivuxolimab in advanced cancers. The method was immunoSEQ multiplex PCR; TCRdb's version includes in-frame clones alone and lacks a portion of them. The sample shows approximately 59,000 clones, roughly 84% of them seen only once. This sample comprised CD4+ or CD8+ T cells sorted from blood, obtained in a trial of the OX40 agonist ivuxolimab. The receptor source for this set is an adult with an advanced solid tumor such as melanoma, head and neck, liver or kidney cancer.

This chain uses TRBV5-1 with TRBJ2-1; 9 bases fit TRBD2. The CDR3 has 15 amino acids. CDR1 and CDR2 from the germline V gene are SGHRS and YFSETQ. V trimming: 4 bases; J trimming: 0 bases; junction bases outside the gene matches: 2. The CDR3 DNA sequence: TGCGCCAGCAGCCAGACTAGCGGCTCCTACAATGAGCAGTTCTTC. Protein: CASSQTSGSYNEQFF.

The rearrangement links TRBV19 to TRBJ2-2; TRBD2 matches at 11 bases. Germline CDR1 LNHDA, CDR2 SQIVND (reference sequence). V lost 3 bases and J lost 7; bases outside the gene matches: 1. There are 14 residues in the CDR3. The CDR3 nucleotides are TGTGCCAGTAGTATCACTAGCGGGGGCGGGGAGCTGTTTTTT. Residues: CASSITSGGGELFF.

This clone was detected only once. This chain connects TRBV9 to TRBJ2-1; 7 nucleotides align to TRBD2. This CDR3 region has 14 residues. CDR1 SGDLS and CDR2 YYNGEE come from the germline V gene. Trimming at V came to 4 bases and at J to 9 bases, leaving 10 bases not matched to a gene. The CDR3 loop reads CASSTLAERGEQFF. CDR3 nucleotides: TGTGCCAGCAGCACCCTAGCGGAGCGGGGTGAGCAGTTCTTC.

In this sample, this clone turned up once. This chain uses TRBV1 with TRBJ2-1; the table gives TRBD2 as D, unverified against the DNA. TRBV1 is assigned pseudogene status. This CDR3 contains 10 residues. In nucleotides, the CDR3 is TGCACCACCCCTCTTAATGAGCAGTTCTTC. Translated, it gives CTTPLNEQFF.

In this sample, this clone turned up a few times. The chain is built from TRBV6-1 and TRBJ2-3; D is perhaps TRBD1 (5 bases). The CDR3 runs to 15 residues. Germline V lookup: CDR1 MNHNS, CDR2 SASEGT. The V and J ends lost 7 bases and 0 bases respectively, with 14 bases between them. The CDR3 DNA follows: TGTGCCAGCACCAACATGGCAGGGAGCACAGATACGCAGTATTTT. This codes for CASTNMAGSTDTQYF.

The rearrangement links TRBV10-1 to TRBJ1-1; maybe TRBD1 (6 bases). Germline CDR1 reads WNHNN; CDR2 reads SYGVQD (reference sequence). V was pared by 10 bases and J by 2 bases, with 11 bases between. The CDR3 has 12 residues. CDR3 sequence: CAILQGNTEAFF. The CDR3 nucleotides read TGCGCCATCCTACAGGGTAACACTGAAGCTTTCTTT.

This chain joins TRBV14 and TRBJ2-7; no reliable D call. In germline, CDR1 is SGHDN, CDR2 FVKESK. V lost 0 bases and J 2 bases, leaving 11 bases between the germline ends. CDR3 size: 15 residues. This CDR3 is CASSQEGRSTYEQYF. The CDR3 DNA follows: TGTGCCAGCAGCCAAGAAGGGCGCAGCACCTACGAGCAGTACTTC.

The chain has TRBV10-3 and TRBJ2-6; tentative D call: TRBD1 (5 bases). CDR1 and CDR2 from the germline V gene are ENHRY and SYGVKD. The CDR3 is 15 residues long. Trimming took off 3 bases at V and 3 bases at J, with 9 bases between the two ends. The CDR3 region is CAISEGALGANVLTF. CDR3 bases: TGTGCCATCAGTGAAGGGGCCCTTGGGGCCAACGTCCTGACTTTC.

The chain has TRBV18 and TRBJ2-1; TRBD1 matches at 10 bases. The CDR3 totals 15 residues. The germline gives CDR1 KGHSH, CDR2 LQKENI. Trimming removed 3 bases from V and 8 bases from J; junction bases left unmatched: 7. CDR3 DNA sequence: TGTGCCAGCTCACCCGGGACAGGGGTTATGGATGAGCAGTTCTTC. Translation: CASSPGTGVMDEQFF. The whole variable domain, remainder taken from reference TRBV18 and TRBJ2-1, is NAGVMQNPRHLVRRRGQEARLRCSPMKGHSHVYWYRQLPEEGLKFMVYLQKENIIDESGMPKERFSAEFPKEGPSILRIQQVVRGDSAAYFCASSPGTGVMDEQFFGPGTRLTVL.

As for this clone: The junction shows a germline mismatch at one end, possibly a read error. The chain couples TRBV6-1 to TRBJ2-7; D ambiguous. Per the germline V gene, CDR1 is MNHNS and CDR2 is SASEGT. The CDR3 runs 10 residues. The CDR3 DNA reads TGTGCAAGCACGAGTGACGAGCAGTACTTC. It encodes CASTSDEQYF.

The chain couples TRBV10-3 to TRBJ1-3; D is unclear. Germline V gene sequence: CDR1 ENHRY, CDR2 SYGVKD. Trimming took 10 bases from V and 1 from J, leaving 14 bases between them. The CDR3 is 14 residues long. The CDR3 nucleotides are TGTGCCAGCGACAACGGTGGGTCTGGAAACACCATATATTTT. Amino acid sequence: CASDNGGSGNTIYF.

V gene TRBV14 combines with J gene TRBJ2-2, with D maybe TRBD2 (6 bases). Germline V gene data show CDR1 as SGHDN and CDR2 as FVKESK. Trimming removed 6 bases from V and 8 bases from J, with 13 bases in between. The CDR3 sequence is 13 residues long. CDR3 nucleotides: TGTGCCAGCAGTCGGCTAGCGAGGGGGGAGCTGTTTTTT. It is translated as CASSRLARGELFF.

The table lists this clone with a few counts. The chain joins TRBV7-9 to TRBJ1-1, with no clear D. This CDR3 is built from 15 residues. Per the germline V gene, CDR1 is SEHNR and CDR2 is FQNEAQ (reference sequence). The germline V and J ends were trimmed by 3 bases and 0 bases, with 11 bases remaining between them. The CDR3 coding sequence is TGTGCCAGCAGCTTCCGGGCCTCCATGAACACTGAAGCTTTCTTT. Amino acids: CASSFRASMNTEAFF.

The gene calls are TRBV5-1 and TRBJ2-3; 10 nucleotides agree with TRBD1. The CDR3 has 17 residues. Losses at the gene ends were 0 bases for V and 1 base for J; bases not matched to a gene: 5. Germline V gene sequence: CDR1 SGHRS, CDR2 YFSETQ. In DNA, the CDR3 is TGCGCCAGCAGCTTGGATGGACAGGGGGTGGGCACAGATACGCAGTATTTT. Amino acids: CASSLDGQGVGTDTQYF.

This chain uses TRBV5-4 with TRBJ2-7; the D is unclear. CDR1 is SGHNT and CDR2 is YYREEE in the germline V gene (reference sequence). The CDR3 has 12 residues. V was clipped by 0 bases and J by 7 bases, with 8 bases between them. As DNA, the CDR3 is TGTGCCAGCAGCTTGGCATTGGGAGAGCAGTACTTC. It encodes CASSLALGEQYF. Together with reference TRBV5-4 and TRBJ2-7, the CDR3 gives the full variable domain: ETGVTQSPTHLIKTRGQQVTLRCSSQSGHNTVSWYQQALGQGPQFIFQYYREEENGRGNFPPRFSGLQFPNYSSELNVNALELDDSALYLCASSLALGEQYFGPGTRLTVT.

This chain joins TRBV19 and TRBJ1-2; maybe TRBD1 (5 bases). The CDR3 extends over 11 amino acids. Deletions cut 8 bases from V and 8 bases from J, with 12 bases between. The germline CDR1 and CDR2 sequences are LNHDA and SQIVND (reference sequence). Written as DNA, the CDR3 is TGTGCCAGTGCAAGGGGACGGGGCTACACCTTC. Translating gives CASARGRGYTF.

CDR3 in DNA: TGTGCCAGCAGCCCACGAACGGGGAGCTATGGCTACACCTTC. It yields the protein CASSPRTGSYGYTF. The chain recombines TRBV7-9 with TRBJ1-2, with D uncertain. Trimming removed 5 bases at V and 4 bases at J, with 14 bases between. The CDR3 contains 14 residues. Germline lookup yields CDR1 SEHNR and CDR2 FQNEAQ (reference sequence).

The chain couples TRBV7-8 to TRBJ2-5; 11 bases match TRBD1. The germline CDR1 and CDR2 sequences are SGHVS and FQNEAQ. Germline trimming cut 0 bases from V and 5 bases from J; bases unmatched to any gene: 8. The CDR3 consists of 17 residues. In DNA form, the CDR3 reads TGTGCCAGCAGCTTAGCTACCGGACAGGGGGCATGGGAGACCCAGTACTTC. It encodes CASSLATGQGAWETQYF.

The CDR3 sequence is CASRRRDRSYEQYF. In DNA form, the CDR3 reads TGTGCCAGCAGACGCAGGGACAGATCCTACGAGCAGTACTTC. This chain joins TRBV6-5 and TRBJ2-7, with TRBD1 matching over 7 bases. The V gene end was trimmed by 6 bases and the J gene end by 1 base; junction bases not matched to a gene: 6. There are 14 residues in the CDR3. Germline V lookup: CDR1 MNHEY, CDR2 SVGAGI.

The chain couples TRBV27 to TRBJ2-7; TRBD2 is a possible D gene (5 bases). The CDR3 length is 14 residues. Germline values: CDR1 MNHEY, CDR2 SMNVEV (reference sequence). V lost 3 bases, J lost 0 bases, and 9 bases lay in between. The CDR3 protein is CASSLSEGSYEQYF. DNA of the CDR3: TGTGCCAGCAGTTTGTCCGAGGGCTCCTACGAGCAGTACTTC.

The V gene is TRBV18, the J gene TRBJ2-1; the D gene could be TRBD1 or TRBD2 (6 bases each). V lost 6 bases and J 7 bases, leaving 10 bases between the germline ends. The CDR3 is 12 amino acids. Germline CDR1 is KGHSH and CDR2 is LQKENI. CDR3 in amino acids: CASSGGTNEQFF. The DNA of the CDR3 is TGTGCCAGCTCTGGCGGGACAAATGAGCAGTTCTTC.

V is TRBV7-2 and J is TRBJ1-1, with D uncertain. CDR3 length: 13 residues. Trimming removed 4 bases from V and 5 bases from J, with 11 bases in between. Germline V gene lookup returns CDR1 SGHTA and CDR2 FQGNSA. In nucleotides, the CDR3 is TGTGCCAGCAGCTCCGGTCCGGGGACTGAAGCTTTCTTT. It translates to CASSSGPGTEAFF.

This chain joins TRBV2 and TRBJ1-4, with TRBD1 as a possible D gene (5 bases). The germline gives CDR1 SNHLY, CDR2 FYNNEI. The CDR3 spans 14 residues. Trimming stripped 7 bases from V and 0 bases from J, with 9 bases between. The CDR3, as DNA: TGTGCCAGCACGAGACAGCCAACTAATGAAAAACTGTTTTTT. Protein: CASTRQPTNEKLFF.

CDR3 sequence: CTCEFHNEQFF. Written as DNA, the CDR3 is TGCACCTGTGAGTTTCACAATGAGCAGTTCTTC. This chain joins TRBV20-1 and TRBJ2-1; D not resolved. The length of the CDR3 is 11 residues. CDR1 is DFQATT, CDR2 SNEGSKA, per germline (reference sequence).

This clone is deemed medium-sized (0.01 to 0.1%). The J gene is TRBJ1-2, the V gene TRBV5-4, with 8 positions matching TRBD1. CDR1 and CDR2 from the germline V gene are SGHNT and YYREEE (reference sequence). The CDR3 length is 15 residues. The V and J ends lost 0 bases and 4 bases, in that order; junction bases with no gene match: 5. DNA of the CDR3: TGTGCCAGCAGCTTGGCGACAGGGGACCTCTATGGCTACACCTTC. Protein sequence: CASSLATGDLYGYTF.

The chain uses TRBV4-1 and TRBJ2-5, with no clear D. The V gene's germline CDR1 is MGHRA and CDR2 YSYEKL. The CDR3 loop spans 13 amino acids. V was trimmed by 4 bases and J by 5 bases, leaving 11 bases between them. The CDR3 DNA reads TGCGCCAGCAGCCTCCTCTGGGGTGAGACCCAGTACTTC. It specifies CASSLLWGETQYF.

This clone has a single count. V and J are TRBV4-1 and TRBJ2-3, with TRBD2 matching 11 bases. In germline, CDR1 is MGHRA, CDR2 YSYEKL. Germline trimming cut 3 bases from V and 0 bases from J; bases unmatched to any gene: 11. This CDR3 is built from 19 residues. The CDR3 loop is CASSQSGLAGYASTDTQYF. CDR3 bases: TGCGCCAGCAGCCAGAGCGGACTAGCGGGCTATGCTAGCACAGATACGCAGTATTTT.

The rearrangement links TRBV19 to TRBJ1-5; D gene uncertain. The germline V and J ends were trimmed by 0 bases and 2 bases, with 8 bases remaining between them. CDR3 length: 15 residues. Germline V gives CDR1 LNHDA, CDR2 SQIVND (reference sequence). CDR3: CASSIEGMGNQPQHF. The CDR3 bases are TGTGCCAGTAGTATAGAGGGGATGGGCAATCAGCCCCAGCATTTT.

V is TRBV28 and J is TRBJ2-7, with TRBD1 matching over 10 bases. V dropped 6 bases and J dropped 0; count of bases not matched to a gene: 8. Germline V gene data show CDR1 as MDHEN and CDR2 as SYDVKM. This CDR3 contains 16 residues. DNA of the CDR3: TGTGCCAGCAGGGGGACAGGGGCCCCTTTCTCCTACGAGCAGTACTTC. This sequence encodes CASRGTGAPFSYEQYF.

This chain uses TRBV4-3 with TRBJ1-1; D uncertain. Germline lookup yields CDR1 LGHNA and CDR2 YSLEER. The CDR3 runs 16 residues. V was pared by 1 base and J by 0 bases, with 12 bases between. The CDR3 DNA is TGCGCCAGCAGCCAAGGTCCTAGGGTCTTGAACACTGAAGCTTTCTTT. This encodes CASSQGPRVLNTEAFF.